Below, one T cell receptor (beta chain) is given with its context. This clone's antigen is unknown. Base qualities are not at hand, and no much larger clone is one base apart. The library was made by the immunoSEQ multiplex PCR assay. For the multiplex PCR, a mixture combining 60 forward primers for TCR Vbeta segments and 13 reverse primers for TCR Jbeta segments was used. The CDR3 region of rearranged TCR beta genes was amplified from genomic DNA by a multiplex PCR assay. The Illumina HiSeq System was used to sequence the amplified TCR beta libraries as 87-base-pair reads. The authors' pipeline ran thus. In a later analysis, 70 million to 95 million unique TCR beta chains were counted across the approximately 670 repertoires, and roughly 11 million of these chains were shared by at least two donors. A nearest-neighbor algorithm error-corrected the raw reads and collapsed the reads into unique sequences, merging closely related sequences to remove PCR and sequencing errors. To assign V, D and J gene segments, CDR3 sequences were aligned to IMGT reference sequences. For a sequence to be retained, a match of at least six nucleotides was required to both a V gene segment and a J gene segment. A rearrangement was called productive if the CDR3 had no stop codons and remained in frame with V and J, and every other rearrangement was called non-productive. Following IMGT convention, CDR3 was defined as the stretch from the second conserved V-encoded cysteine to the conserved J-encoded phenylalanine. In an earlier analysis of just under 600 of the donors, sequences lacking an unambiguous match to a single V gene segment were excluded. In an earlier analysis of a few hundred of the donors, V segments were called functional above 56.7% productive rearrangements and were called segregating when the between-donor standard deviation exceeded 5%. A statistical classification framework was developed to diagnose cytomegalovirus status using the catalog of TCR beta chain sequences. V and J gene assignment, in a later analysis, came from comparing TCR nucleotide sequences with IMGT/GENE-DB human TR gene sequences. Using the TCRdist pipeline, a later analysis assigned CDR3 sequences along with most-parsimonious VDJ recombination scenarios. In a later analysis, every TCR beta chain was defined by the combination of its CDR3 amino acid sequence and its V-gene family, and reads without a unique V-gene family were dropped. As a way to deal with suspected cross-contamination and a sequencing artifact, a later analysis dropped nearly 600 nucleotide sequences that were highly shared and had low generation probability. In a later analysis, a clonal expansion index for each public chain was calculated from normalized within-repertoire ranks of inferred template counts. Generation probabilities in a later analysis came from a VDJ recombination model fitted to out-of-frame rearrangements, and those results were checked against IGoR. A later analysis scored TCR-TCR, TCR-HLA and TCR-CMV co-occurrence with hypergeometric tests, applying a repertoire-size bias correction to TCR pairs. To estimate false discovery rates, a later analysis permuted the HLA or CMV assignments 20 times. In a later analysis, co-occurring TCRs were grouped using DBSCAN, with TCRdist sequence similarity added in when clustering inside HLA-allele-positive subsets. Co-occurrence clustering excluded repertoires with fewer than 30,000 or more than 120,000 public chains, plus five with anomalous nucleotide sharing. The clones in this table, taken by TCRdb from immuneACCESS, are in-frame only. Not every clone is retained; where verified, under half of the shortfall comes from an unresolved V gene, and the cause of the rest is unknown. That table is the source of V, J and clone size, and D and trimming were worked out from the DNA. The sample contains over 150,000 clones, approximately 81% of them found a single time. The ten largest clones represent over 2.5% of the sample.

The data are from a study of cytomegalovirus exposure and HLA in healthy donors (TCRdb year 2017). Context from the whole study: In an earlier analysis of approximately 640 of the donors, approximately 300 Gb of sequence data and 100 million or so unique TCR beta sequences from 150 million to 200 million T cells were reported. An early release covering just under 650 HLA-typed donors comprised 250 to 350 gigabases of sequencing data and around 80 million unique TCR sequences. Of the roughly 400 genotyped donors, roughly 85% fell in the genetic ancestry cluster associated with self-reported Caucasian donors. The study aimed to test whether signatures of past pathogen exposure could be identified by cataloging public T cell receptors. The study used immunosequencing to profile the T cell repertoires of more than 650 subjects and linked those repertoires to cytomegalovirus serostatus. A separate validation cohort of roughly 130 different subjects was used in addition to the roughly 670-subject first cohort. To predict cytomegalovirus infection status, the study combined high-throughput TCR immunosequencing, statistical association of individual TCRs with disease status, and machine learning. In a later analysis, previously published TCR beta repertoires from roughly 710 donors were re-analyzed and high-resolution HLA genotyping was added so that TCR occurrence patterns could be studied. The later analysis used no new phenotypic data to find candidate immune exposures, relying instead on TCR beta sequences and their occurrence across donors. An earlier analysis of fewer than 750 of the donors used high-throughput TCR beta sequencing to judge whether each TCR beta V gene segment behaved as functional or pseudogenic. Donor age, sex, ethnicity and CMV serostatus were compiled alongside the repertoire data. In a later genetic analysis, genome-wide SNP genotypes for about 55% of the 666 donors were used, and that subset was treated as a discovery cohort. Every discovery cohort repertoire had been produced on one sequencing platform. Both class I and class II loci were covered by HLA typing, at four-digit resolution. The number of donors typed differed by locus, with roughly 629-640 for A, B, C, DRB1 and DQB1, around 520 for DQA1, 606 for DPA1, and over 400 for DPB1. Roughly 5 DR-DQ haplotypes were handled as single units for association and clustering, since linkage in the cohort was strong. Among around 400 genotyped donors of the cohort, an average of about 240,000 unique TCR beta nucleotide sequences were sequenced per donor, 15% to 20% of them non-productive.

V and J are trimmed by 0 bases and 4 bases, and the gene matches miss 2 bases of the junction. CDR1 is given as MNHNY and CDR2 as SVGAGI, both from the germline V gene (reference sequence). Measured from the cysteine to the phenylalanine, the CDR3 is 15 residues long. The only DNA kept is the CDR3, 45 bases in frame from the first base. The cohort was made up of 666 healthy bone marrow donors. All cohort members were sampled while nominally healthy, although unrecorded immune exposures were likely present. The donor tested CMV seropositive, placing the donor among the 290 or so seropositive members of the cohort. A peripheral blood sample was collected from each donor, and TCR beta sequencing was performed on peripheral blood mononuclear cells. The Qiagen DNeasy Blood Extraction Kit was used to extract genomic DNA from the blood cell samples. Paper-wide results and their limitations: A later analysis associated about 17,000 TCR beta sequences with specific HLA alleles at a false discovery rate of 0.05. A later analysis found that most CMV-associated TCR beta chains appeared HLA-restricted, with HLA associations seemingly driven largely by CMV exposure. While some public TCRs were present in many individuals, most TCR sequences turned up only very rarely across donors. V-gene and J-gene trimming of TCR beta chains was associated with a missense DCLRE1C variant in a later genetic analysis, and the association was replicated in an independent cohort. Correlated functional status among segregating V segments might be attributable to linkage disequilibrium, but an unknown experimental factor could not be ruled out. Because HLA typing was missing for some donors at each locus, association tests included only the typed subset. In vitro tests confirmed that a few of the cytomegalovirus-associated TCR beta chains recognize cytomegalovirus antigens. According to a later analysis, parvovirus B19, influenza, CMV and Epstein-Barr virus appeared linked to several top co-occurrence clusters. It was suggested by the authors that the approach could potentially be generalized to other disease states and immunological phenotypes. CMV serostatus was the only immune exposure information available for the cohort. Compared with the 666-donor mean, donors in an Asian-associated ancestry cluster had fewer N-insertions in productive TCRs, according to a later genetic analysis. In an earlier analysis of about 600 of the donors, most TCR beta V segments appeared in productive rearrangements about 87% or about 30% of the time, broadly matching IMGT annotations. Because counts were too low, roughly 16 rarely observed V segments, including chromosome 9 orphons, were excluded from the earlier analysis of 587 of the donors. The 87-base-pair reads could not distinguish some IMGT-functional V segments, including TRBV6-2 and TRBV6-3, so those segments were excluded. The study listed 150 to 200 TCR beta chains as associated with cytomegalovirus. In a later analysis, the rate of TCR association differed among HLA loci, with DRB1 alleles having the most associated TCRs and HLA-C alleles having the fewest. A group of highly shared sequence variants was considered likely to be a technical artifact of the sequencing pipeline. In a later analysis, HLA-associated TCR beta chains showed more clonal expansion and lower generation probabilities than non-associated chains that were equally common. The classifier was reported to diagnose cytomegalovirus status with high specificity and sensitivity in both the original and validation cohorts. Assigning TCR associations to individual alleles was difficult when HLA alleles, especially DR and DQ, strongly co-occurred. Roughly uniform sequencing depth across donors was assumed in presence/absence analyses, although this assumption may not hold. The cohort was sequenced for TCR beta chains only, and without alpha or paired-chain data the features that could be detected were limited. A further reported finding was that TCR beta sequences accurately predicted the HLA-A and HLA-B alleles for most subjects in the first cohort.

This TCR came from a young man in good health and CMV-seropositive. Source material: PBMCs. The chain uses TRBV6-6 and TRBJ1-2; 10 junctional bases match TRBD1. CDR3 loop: CASSYSTGGRYGYTF. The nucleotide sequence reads TGTGCCAGCAGTTACTCGACAGGGGGCCGCTATGGCTACACCTTC.